The T cell receptor beta chain under discussion was sequenced for a study of technical replicates of blood from a few donors. Using immunoSEQ multiplex PCR, the repertoire was profiled, and TCRdb retains in-frame clones only, with some absent. Altogether roughly 62,000 clones are present, around 92% being singletons, with the ten largest covering about 3.8%. Germline values: CDR1 SGHTS, CDR2 YDEGEE. V shed 1 base, J shed 0 bases, and the junction held 6 bases outside the gene matches. This CDR3 has 17 amino acids. This chain uses TRBV5-8 with TRBJ2-4; 8 bases fit TRBD1. This sequence originates from a human donor in good health. Some clones in this sample may be carry-over from other donors' samples. Sequenced sample: PBMCs. CDR3 amino acids: CASSLPPGGLAKNIQYF. The CDR3, as DNA: TGTGCCAGCAGCTTGCCACCAGGGGGCCTAGCCAAAAACATTCAGTACTTC.